The clone carrying this TCR beta chain has a handful of counts. Its antigen is still unknown. The data belong to a study of blood T cells in healthy people across ages. Findings and limits, study-wide: While age rose, TCR beta diversity per million T cells dropped in a roughly linear way. Donors of long life had a larger count of naive CD4+ cells and greater diversity than aged donors. Naive and antigen-experienced cells could not be conclusively compared, given unsorted PBMCs.

CDR1 is SGDLS, CDR2 YYNGEE, per germline. The CDR3 totals 17 residues. V gave up 4 bases and J gave up 7 bases; unmatched junction bases: 17. The second PCR ran roughly 6 to 11 cycles with a sample-barcoded 5' primer and J-beta primers. A template-switch adaptor containing 12 random nucleotides labeled each cDNA molecule. TCRdb redid the calling of the 5' RACE reads with MiXCR, one entry per CDR3 protein. The sample lists more than 1 million distinct CDR3 sequences, around 43% occurring once. The sample taken for sequencing was blood. The sequence derives from a woman in her sixties in good health. The chain links TRBV9 to TRBJ2-3; 8 bases are shared with TRBD1. CDR3 DNA sequence: TGTGCCAGCAGCCCCCGCGGACAGGGAAGTTCACAACATACGCAGTATTTT. Translating gives CASSPRGQGSSQHTQYF.